The T cell receptor (beta chain) described here comes from a study of T cells after yellow fever vaccination (dated by TCRdb to the late 2010s). Regarding the study in general: Libraries from fractions with low cell numbers were prepared with the SMART-Seq v4 Ultra Low Input RNA kit. To track T-cell clones before and after primary and booster YFV17D yellow fever vaccination, bulk TCR alpha and beta repertoires were sequenced longitudinally. Two healthy male donors made up the cohort, one aged 18 to 30 years and the other aged 30 to 40 years. Bulk PBMC replicates and cell subsets were isolated from blood drawn at multiple timepoints before and after both primary and secondary immunization. On the study overall, not on this receptor specifically: The secondary T-cell response was weaker than the primary response but faster, peaking on day 5 instead of day 15. The study included only two donors, which limits how far the findings can be generalized. Computational filtering was needed because FACS-sorted repertoires could contain abundant contaminating clonotypes from the bulk population. A small fraction of clonotypes appeared in both the CD4 and CD8 compartments, likely as a result of convergent recombination. After the booster, most clones that had expanded after primary vaccination were detected again (almost 97% of CD4 and roughly 86% of CD8), suggesting broad maintenance of memory.

Trimmed from V: 5 bases; trimmed from J: 3 bases; junction bases lacking a gene match: 5. From a lookup of the germline V gene (reference sequence), CDR1 and CDR2 are SGHNT and YYREEE. The CDR3 starts with the cysteine, ends with the phenylalanine, and has 16 residues. The retained sequence is limited to the CDR3, 48 bases, with the frame set at the first base. This clonotype has just a few counts. Its recognized antigen is unknown. No base qualities exist here, and no much larger clone lies one base off it. TCR cDNA was synthesized by 5'RACE template switching, through which a universal primer site and unique molecular identifiers were introduced. cDNA synthesis was primed from both the TCR alpha and TCR beta constant segments. Library amplification involved two PCR steps, and the second step added sample barcodes and sequencing adapters. Libraries were sequenced on Illumina HiSeq 2500 (2x100 bp) or NovaSeq (2x150 bp). Per the source publication's procedure: Demultiplexing of reads and collapsing into UMI consensus sequences were performed with MIGEC, and V(D)J alignment was carried out with MiXCR. Clonotypes responding to the vaccine were identified with edgeR on replicate PBMC samples, with the criteria of FDR below 0.01 and a log2 fold change above 5 up to day 15. Each bulk clonotype was labeled CD4 or CD8 based on which sequenced repertoire, CD4 or CD8, contained the clonotype at higher abundance. The public reads were run again by TCRdb, first through fastp at Q25 and then through MiXCR, and only productive beta chains were kept. Entries that share a CDR3 protein sequence are merged under the most common genes and DNA. The V and J calls were not made by the authors but by TCRdb's processing. Within this sample are 450,000 to 650,000 distinct CDR3 sequences, with roughly 14% of them counted one time only. Over 12% of the sample belongs to the ten largest clones.

The treatment or condition label, read with the paper, signifies: live attenuated yellow fever vaccine strain. At every blood-draw timepoint, two biological replicates of bulk PBMCs were collected. PBMCs were isolated from peripheral blood using a standard Ficoll-Paque protocol. RNA was extracted with TriZol from bulk PBMCs, CD4 and CD8 fractions, and dextramer-positive and dextramer-negative fractions. This clonotype was obtained from a man in his thirties or forties who received the YFV17D yellow fever vaccine. The chain uses TRBV5-4 and TRBJ2-2, with 12 middle bases fitting TRBD2. The material was PBMCs, obtained on the day of the yellow fever booster vaccination. The CDR3: CASSRLAGVDTGELFF. The DNA sequence follows: TGTGCCAGCAGTCGACTAGCGGGAGTTGACACCGGGGAGCTGTTTTTT.